This T cell receptor beta chain was obtained from a study of blood T cells in healthy people across ages (dated by TCRdb to about 2015). Looking at the study overall: In model experiments, template switching captured roughly one uniquely barcoded TCR beta cDNA molecule for every two T cells. The donors were split into four age groups: young (average about 15 years), middle-aged (39), aged (roughly 68) and long-lived (about 82). To avoid experimental bias, donors of different ages were randomly spread across the sequencing lanes. The study analyzed two additional independent replicas of 1 million unique cDNA reads from the same blood draw for two donors, one aged 18 to 30 and one aged 80 or older. Using deep sequencing normalized with unique cDNA molecular identifiers, the study measured how TCR beta repertoire diversity changes with age.

To prepare the library, 5' RACE was applied. The sequencer was an Illumina HiSeq 2500. A second 7 to 11 cycle PCR used a sample-barcoded 5' primer and a J-beta primer mix. A template-switch 5' adaptor carrying 12 random nucleotides introduced a unique molecular identifier onto each TCR beta cDNA molecule. Each sample yielded at least 3 million CDR3-containing paired-end reads. The Mint cDNA synthesis kit, primed by a TRBC-specific oligonucleotide, was used to synthesize first-strand cDNA from all RNA. All cDNA was treated with uracil-DNA glycosylase and then went through a first 18-cycle PCR with the universal primers M1SS and BC2_uni_R. The authors' pipeline ran thus. For normalization, 1 million high-quality reads, each with a distinct molecular identifier, were randomly selected from each sample. Reads sharing molecular identifiers were discarded rather than binned into consensus sequences. MiTCR, with a Q25 quality threshold and the strictest error-elimination algorithm, was used for CDR3 identification, clonotype clustering and error correction. Lower-bound total TCR beta diversity was estimated with a nonparametric unseen species model using Euler transformation. TCRdb itself trimmed the public reads at Q25 with fastp, ran MiXCR and retained productive beta chains. Rows matching on CDR3 protein sequence are summarized as one entry with the most common DNA and genes. Here the V and J calls rest on TCRdb's processing, not on the authors' analysis. The sample yields about 780,000 distinct CDR3 sequences; about 47% were counted once. 15% to 20% of the sample goes to the ten largest clones.

Overall results and qualifications from the work: The percentage of naive T cells measured by flow cytometry correlated strongly with observed TCR beta diversity. Observed TCR beta diversity per million T cells fell roughly linearly with age, and a significant reduction was already apparent by age approximately 41. Estimates of total diversity based on one million sequenced T cells were regarded as lower bounds and as underestimates. Compared with the aged group, more naive CD4+ T cells, fewer expanded clones and increased TCR diversity were shown by the long-lived group, suggesting age selection. Because donor CMV infection status was unknown, age-related changes in expanded clonotypes were potentially confounded. Because profiling used bulk unsorted PBMCs, naive and antigen-experienced compartments could not be compared conclusively.

The donors were 40 or so Caucasian individuals from Russia, aged roughly 6 to 100 years, who were systemically healthy. Each donor gave 8 to 10 milliliters of peripheral blood, collected into EDTA-treated Vacutainer tubes. Ficoll-Paque density-gradient centrifugation was used to isolate PBMCs, with at least 6 million per sample. Total RNA was extracted from PBMCs with Trizol reagent, with at least 5.5 micrograms obtained per sample. Naive CD45RAhigh/CD27high T cell percentages were measured by flow cytometry on a PBMC aliquot from every donor. In the case of this clonotype: The clone's antigen remains unknown. No much larger clone exists at a distance of one base, and base qualities are not known.

V is pared back by 6 bases and J by 12 bases, with 21 bases lying between the germline termini. Reading from cysteine to phenylalanine, the CDR3 counts 14 amino acids. Of the read, only the CDR3 DNA is kept; its 42 bases are in frame from base 1. The germline V gene provides CDR1 SGHTA and CDR2 FQGNSA. The sequence came from an older man in good health. This chain is built from TRBV7-2 and TRBJ2-1, with a tentative D gene TRBD2 over 5 matching bases. Sequencing used blood. CDR3 sequence: CASRGGQSYGVQFF. The DNA sequence is as follows: TGTGCCAGCAGGGGCGGCCAATCCTACGGGGTGCAGTTCTTC. Full variable domain (CDR3 extended with the reference TRBV7-2 and TRBJ2-1 proteins): GAGVSQSPSNKVTEKGKDVELRCDPISGHTALYWYRQSLGQGLEFLIYFQGNSAPDKSGLPSDRFSAERTGGSVSTLTIQRTQQEDSAVYLCASRGGQSYGVQFFGPGTRLTVL.